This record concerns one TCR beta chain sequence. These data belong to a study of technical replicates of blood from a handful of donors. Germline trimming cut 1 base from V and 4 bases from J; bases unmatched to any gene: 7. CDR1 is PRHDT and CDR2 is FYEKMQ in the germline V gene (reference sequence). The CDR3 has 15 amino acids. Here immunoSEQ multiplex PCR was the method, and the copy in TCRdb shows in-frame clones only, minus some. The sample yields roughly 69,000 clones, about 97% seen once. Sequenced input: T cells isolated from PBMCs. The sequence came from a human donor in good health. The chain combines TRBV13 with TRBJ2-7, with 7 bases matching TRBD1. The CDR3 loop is CASSLVGQDDYEQYF. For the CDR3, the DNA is TGTGCCAGCAGCTTAGTCGGACAGGATGATTACGAGCAGTACTTC.